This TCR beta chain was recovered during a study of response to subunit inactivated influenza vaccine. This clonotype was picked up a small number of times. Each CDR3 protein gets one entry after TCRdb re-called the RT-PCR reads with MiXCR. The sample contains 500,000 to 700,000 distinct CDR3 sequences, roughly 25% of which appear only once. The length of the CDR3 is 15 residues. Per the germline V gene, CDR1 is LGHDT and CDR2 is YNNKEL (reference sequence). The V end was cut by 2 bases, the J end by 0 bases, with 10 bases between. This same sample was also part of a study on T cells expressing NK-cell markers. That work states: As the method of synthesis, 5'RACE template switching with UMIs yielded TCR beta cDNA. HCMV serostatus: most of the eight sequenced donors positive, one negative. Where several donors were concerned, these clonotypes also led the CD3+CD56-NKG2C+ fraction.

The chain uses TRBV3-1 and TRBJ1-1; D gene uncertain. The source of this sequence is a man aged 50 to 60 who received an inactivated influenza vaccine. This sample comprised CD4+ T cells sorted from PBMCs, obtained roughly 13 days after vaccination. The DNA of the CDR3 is TGTGCCAGCAGCCAAATAATTCGGATGAACACTGAAGCTTTCTTT. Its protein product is CASSQIIRMNTEAFF.